These 23 T cell receptor beta chains were all obtained from the same sample, sequenced in a study of T cell responses to AZD1222 COVID-19 vaccine. Sequencing used immunoSEQ multiplex PCR; TCRdb keeps in-frame clones, though not all of them. The sample includes about 120,000 clones, around nine tenths of them seen just once. Specimen: peripheral blood, collected on day 0 of AZD1222 vaccination. These receptors all come from an adult in good health.

V usage is TRBV19 and J usage is TRBJ1-2; no reliable D call. Germline CDR1 LNHDA, CDR2 SQIVND (reference sequence). The CDR3 length is 14 residues. V lost 5 bases and J lost 5, with 15 bases in between. The CDR3 region has the DNA TGTGCCAGTAGTCCGAGCGATGCGTCTTATGGCTACACCTTC. This translates into CASSPSDASYGYTF.

This chain connects TRBV7-2 to TRBJ1-5; weak D call: TRBD1 (6 bases). The CDR3 is made up of 15 amino acids. In germline, CDR1 is SGHTA, CDR2 FQGNSA. The V and J ends lost 0 bases and 9 bases respectively, with 15 bases between them. The CDR3 is CASSLAGGHGRPQHF. The CDR3 DNA reads as TGTGCCAGCAGCTTAGCGGGGGGGCACGGGAGGCCCCAGCATTTT.

This chain connects TRBV7-3 to TRBJ1-1; unclear D gene. CDR1 is SGHTA and CDR2 is FQGTGA in the germline V gene. The CDR3 contains 15 residues. V gave up 5 bases and J gave up 1 base, with 14 bases separating them. CDR3 coding DNA: TGTGCCAGCAGCACGGACGGACTGCCGAACACTGAAGCTTTCTTT. Protein: CASSTDGLPNTEAFF.

This chain connects TRBV3-1 (or the pseudogene TRBV3-2) to TRBJ1-2; TRBD1 is a possible D gene (6 bases). Germline V gene sequence: CDR1 LGHDT, CDR2 YNNKEL (reference sequence). This CDR3 has 11 residues. V was shortened by 6 bases and J by 4 bases, with 6 bases between the two germline ends. CDR3 protein: CASRQGYGYTF. In nucleotides, the CDR3 is TGTGCCAGCAGACAGGGCTATGGCTACACCTTC.

The genes are TRBV9 and TRBJ1-6, with 9 bases matching TRBD1. Germline V gene sequence: CDR1 SGDLS, CDR2 YYNGEE. Trimming at V came to 2 bases and at J to 5 bases, leaving 2 bases not matched to a gene. The CDR3 runs 15 residues. The CDR3 sequence is CASSVGQGNNSPLHF. The CDR3 coding sequence is TGTGCCAGCAGCGTGGGACAGGGTAATAATTCACCCCTCCACTTT.

This rearrangement joins TRBV10-3 to TRBJ2-7; D call uncertain. This CDR3 has 14 amino acids. Trimming removed 8 bases from V and 4 bases from J, with 18 bases in between. CDR1 is ENHRY and CDR2 is SYGVKD in the germline V gene. CDR3 protein: CAISFTTQEYEQYF. The CDR3 region has the DNA TGTGCCATCTCCTTTACTACCCAGGAGTACGAGCAGTACTTC.

The table lists this clone with a few counts. The chain joins TRBV3-1 (or the pseudogene TRBV3-2) to TRBJ2-7, with a weak D call TRBD1 (7 bases). CDR1 and CDR2 (germline): LGHDT, YNNKEL (reference sequence). CDR3 size: 15 residues. Trimming took off 3 bases at V and 4 bases at J, with 16 bases between the two ends. The DNA for the CDR3 is TGTGCCAGCAGCCAGACAGGGACGGGGGTATACGAGCAGTACTTC. It encodes CASSQTGTGVYEQYF.

This clone has only one observation. J is TRBJ1-2 and V is TRBV7-2, with D tentatively TRBD1 (6 bases). Germline V gene sequence: CDR1 SGHTA, CDR2 FQGNSA. This CDR3 is built from 14 residues. V was shortened by 9 bases and J by 8 bases, with 22 bases between the two germline ends. The CDR3 protein is CASHPGDTLGGYTF. DNA of the CDR3: TGTGCCAGTCATCCGGGGGACACCCTCGGGGGCTACACCTTC.

This chain's CDR3 is CASTGTGRNTIYF. The CDR3 bases are TGTGCCAGCACTGGGACAGGCCGAAACACCATATATTTT. V gene TRBV6-6 combines with J gene TRBJ1-3; 8 bases align to TRBD1. This CDR3 is 13 amino acids long. The junction had 4 bases not matched to a gene; V was cut back by 7 bases and J by 5 bases. Germline CDR1 MNHNY, CDR2 SVGAGI (reference sequence).

The genes are TRBV18 and TRBJ2-5; no definite D call. CDR3 length equals 12 residues. V gave up 5 bases and J gave up 1 base, with 5 bases separating them. Germline V gives CDR1 KGHSH, CDR2 LQKENI. Written as DNA, the CDR3 is TGTGCCAGCTCAAGCTTCCAAGAGACCCAGTACTTC. It translates to CASSSFQETQYF.

The J gene is TRBJ2-7, the V gene TRBV18; TRBD1 aligns across 10 bases. This CDR3 is built from 15 residues. After removal of 3 bases from V and 3 bases from J, the junction contained 5 bases not matched to a gene. Per germline, CDR1 KGHSH and CDR2 LQKENI. CDR3 amino acids: CASSPAGTGDYEQYF. The CDR3 DNA reads as TGTGCCAGCTCACCGGCGGGGACAGGGGACTACGAGCAGTACTTC.

V usage is TRBV7-6 and J usage is TRBJ2-5; D not certain. V was pared by 3 bases and J by 4 bases, with 15 bases between. This CDR3 comprises 15 residues. The germline CDR1 and CDR2 sequences are SGHVS and FNYEAQ. CDR3 DNA sequence: TGTGCCAGCAGCTTGATAGACTCCCCCGGAGAGACCCAGTACTTC. It translates to CASSLIDSPGETQYF.

This chain uses TRBV3-1 (or the pseudogene TRBV3-2) with TRBJ1-2; D remains ambiguous. Germline V gene data show CDR1 as LGHDT and CDR2 as YNNKEL (reference sequence). V shed 0 bases and J shed 4 bases, with 15 bases lying between them. The CDR3 consists of 16 residues. The CDR3 DNA reads as TGTGCCAGCAGCCAAGATATGGTCAGCGCTATCTATGGCTACACCTTC. Translating gives CASSQDMVSAIYGYTF.

V is TRBV6-6 and J is TRBJ1-2; 7 nucleotides align to TRBD1. The CDR3 loop spans 16 amino acids. The J segment lost 8 bases and the V segment lost 4 bases, leaving 16 bases of the junction unmatched. Germline CDR1 reads MNHNY; CDR2 reads SVGAGI (reference sequence). The CDR3 spells CASSFFDQGEYGGYTF. The DNA for the CDR3 is TGTGCCAGCAGTTTTTTTGACCAGGGGGAATATGGAGGCTACACCTTC.

The CDR3 bases are TGTGCCAGCAGCCGCCGCGGAGGGTCGAGTGAAAAACTGTTTTTT. Amino acids: CASSRRGGSSEKLFF. This sequence joins TRBV3-1 (or the pseudogene TRBV3-2) and TRBJ1-4, with D uncertain. V was cut by 4 bases and J by 7 bases, with 16 bases left in between. CDR1 and CDR2 (germline): LGHDT, YNNKEL (reference sequence). CDR3 size: 15 residues.

The chain employs TRBV11-2 and TRBJ2-3; D might be TRBD2 (7 bases). From germline, CDR1 is SGHAT and CDR2 FQNNGV. The CDR3 length is 15 residues. Trimming removed 3 bases at V and 4 bases at J, with 14 bases between. This CDR3 reads CASSLGGGASDTQYF. CDR3 coding DNA: TGTGCCAGCAGCTTGGGAGGGGGGGCCTCAGATACGCAGTATTTT.

The V call is TRBV2, the J call TRBJ2-5; D not resolved. Trimming shortened V by 2 bases and J by 2 bases, and 6 bases separated the two germline ends. CDR1 SNHLY and CDR2 FYNNEI come from the germline V gene. The CDR3 extends over 13 amino acids. CDR3 nucleotide sequence: TGTGCCAGCAGTGAAATAGTGCAAGAGACCCAGTACTTC. As protein: CASSEIVQETQYF. Combining the CDR3 with reference TRBV2 and TRBJ2-5 gives the whole variable domain EPEVTQTPSHQVTQMGQEVILRCVPISNHLYFYWYRQILGQKVEFLVSFYNNEISEKSEIFDDQFSVERPDGSNFTLKIRSTKLEDSAMYFCASSEIVQETQYFGPGTRLLVL.

Only one count was recorded for this clone. V usage is TRBV10-3 and J usage is TRBJ1-6, with D possibly TRBD1 on 6 matching bases. Germline V lookup: CDR1 ENHRY, CDR2 SYGVKD. The V and J ends lost 0 bases and 3 bases respectively, with 9 bases between them. The CDR3 has 16 amino acids. DNA for the CDR3: TGTGCCATCAGTGAGTCGGACAGTAACTATAATTCACCCCTCCACTTT. Translated: CAISESDSNYNSPLHF.

The rearrangement links TRBV7-3 to TRBJ2-1; unclear D gene. From germline, CDR1 is SGHTA and CDR2 FQGTGA. The CDR3 contains 14 residues. V dropped 1 base and J dropped 7 bases, with 11 bases sitting between them. The CDR3 here is CASSLSGWQNEQFF. The CDR3 nucleotides are TGTGCCAGCAGCTTAAGCGGCTGGCAGAATGAGCAGTTCTTC.

The V and J genes are TRBV9 and TRBJ2-1; possible D gene TRBD2, 5 bases. The CDR3 is made up of 15 amino acids. CDR1 and CDR2 from the germline V gene are SGDLS and YYNGEE. Trimming took 3 bases from V and 8 from J, leaving 18 bases between them. CDR3 residues: CASSARTWGADEQFF. The CDR3 region has the DNA TGTGCCAGCAGCGCACGAACTTGGGGAGCAGATGAGCAGTTCTTC.

The gene calls are TRBV4-3 and TRBJ1-1; no definite D call. The CDR3 is 14 residues long. V was shortened by 2 bases and J by 2 bases, with 9 bases between the two germline ends. From germline, CDR1 is LGHNA and CDR2 YSLEER. CDR3 DNA sequence: TGCGCCAGCAGCCAATTAAAGGGAAACACTGAAGCTTTCTTT. This sequence encodes CASSQLKGNTEAFF.

This clone showed up just a few times. The chain employs TRBV11-2 and TRBJ2-2, with 9 bases lining up with TRBD2. The CDR3 is made up of 16 amino acids. V dropped 2 bases and J dropped 4; count of bases not matched to a gene: 5. Germline CDR1 reads SGHAT; CDR2 reads FQNNGV. Written as DNA, the CDR3 is TGTGCCAGCAGCTTATACCCTAGCGGGGTCACCGGGGAGCTGTTTTTT. Translated: CASSLYPSGVTGELFF.

This clone was seen a single time. The J gene is TRBJ2-7, the V gene TRBV9, with TRBD2 as a possible D gene (5 bases). The germline V gene has CDR1 SGDLS and CDR2 YYNGEE. The CDR3 has 17 amino acids. Trimming shortened V by 3 bases and J by 4 bases, and 23 bases separated the two germline ends. CDR3 loop: CASSANTDGVTPYEQYF. The CDR3 DNA is TGTGCCAGCAGCGCAAACACTGACGGGGTGACTCCTTACGAGCAGTACTTC.